Here is one T cell receptor (beta chain) with its context. The data originate from a study of cytomegalovirus exposure and HLA in healthy donors. CDR3 size: 14 residues. Germline CDR1 SGHTA, CDR2 FQGTGA. After removal of 5 bases from V and 1 base from J, the junction contained 4 bases not matched to a gene. It was with 60 Vbeta and 13 Jbeta primers that the PCR ran. The assay was immunoSEQ multiplex PCR, and TCRdb's table has in-frame clones only and misses some. The sample has over 100,000 clones, over 60% seen once. The rearrangement uses TRBV7-3 and TRBJ1-1; TRBD1 matches 7 bases. The TCR was taken from a young woman in good health and CMV-seropositive. Sequenced sample: PBMCs. The DNA for the CDR3 is TGTGCCAGCAGCCCAAACAGGGGGAACACTGAAGCTTTCTTT. This gives the protein CASSPNRGNTEAFF.